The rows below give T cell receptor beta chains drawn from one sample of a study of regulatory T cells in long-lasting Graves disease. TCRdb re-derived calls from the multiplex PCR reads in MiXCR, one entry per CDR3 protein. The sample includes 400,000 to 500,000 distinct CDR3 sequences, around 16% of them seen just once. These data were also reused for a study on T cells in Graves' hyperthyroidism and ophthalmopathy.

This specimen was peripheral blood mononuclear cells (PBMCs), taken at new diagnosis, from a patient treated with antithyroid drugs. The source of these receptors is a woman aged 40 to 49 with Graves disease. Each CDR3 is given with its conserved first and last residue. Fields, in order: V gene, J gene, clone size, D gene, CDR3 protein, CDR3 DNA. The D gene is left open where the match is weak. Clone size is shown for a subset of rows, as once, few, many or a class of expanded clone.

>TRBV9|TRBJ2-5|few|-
CASSVATEPQETQYF
TGTGCCAGCAGCGTAGCGACAGAACCCCAAGAGACCCAGTACTTC
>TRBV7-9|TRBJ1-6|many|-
CASSLDGSSYNSPLHF
TGTGCCAGCAGCTTAGATGGGAGCTCCTATAATTCACCCCTCCACTTT
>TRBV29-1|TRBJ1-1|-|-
CSVPAGLGGTMNTEAFF
TGCAGCGTCCCCGCGGGTCTTGGGGGAACCATGAACACTGAAGCTTTCTTT
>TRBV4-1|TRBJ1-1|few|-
CASSQPYGDTEAFF
TGCGCCAGCAGCCAGCCTTATGGGGACACTGAAGCTTTCTTT
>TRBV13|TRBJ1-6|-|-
CASSLAHNSPLHF
TGTGCCAGCAGCTTAGCCCATAATTCACCCCTCCACTTT
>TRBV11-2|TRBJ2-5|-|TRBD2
CASSPSLAGRETQYF
TGTGCCAGCTCGCCCAGCCTAGCGGGACGAGAGACCCAGTACTTC
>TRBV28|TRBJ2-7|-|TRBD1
CASSLRSRGRIALFSYEQYF
TGTGCCAGCAGTTTAAGGAGCAGGGGGCGTATTGCCCTATTTTCCTACGAGCAGTACTTC
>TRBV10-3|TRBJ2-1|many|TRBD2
CAIRGTSSYNEQFF
TGTGCCATCAGGGGGACTAGTTCCTACAATGAGCAGTTCTTC
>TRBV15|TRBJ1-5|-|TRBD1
CATSRDTGGNQPQHF
TGTGCCACCAGCAGAGATACAGGGGGCAATCAGCCCCAGCATTTT
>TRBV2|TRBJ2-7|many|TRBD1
CASSEWSGTGSYEQYF
TGTGCCAGCAGTGAATGGTCCGGGACAGGCTCCTACGAGCAGTACTTC
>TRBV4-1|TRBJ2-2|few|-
CASSQVGTPGPTGELFF
TGCGCCAGCAGCCAAGTAGGGACTCCCGGCCCAACCGGGGAGCTGTTTTTT
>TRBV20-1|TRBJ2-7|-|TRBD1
CSARTGSEQYF
TGCAGTGCTCGGACAGGGAGCGAGCAGTACTTC
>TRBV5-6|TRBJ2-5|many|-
CASSKDLQETQYF
TGTGCCAGCAGCAAGGACCTACAAGAGACCCAGTACTTC
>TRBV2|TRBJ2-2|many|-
CASSEGPGELFF
TGTGCCAGCAGTGAAGGGCCCGGGGAGCTGTTTTTT
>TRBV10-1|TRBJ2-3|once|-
CASSGWSGDTQYF
TGCGCCAGCAGTGGATGGTCGGGGGATACGCAGTATTTT
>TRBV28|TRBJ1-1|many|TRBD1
CASPPPPGGADEAFF
TGTGCCAGCCCCCCCCCCCCAGGGGGCGCGGATGAAGCTTTCTTT
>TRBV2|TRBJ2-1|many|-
CASTTLNEQFF
TGTGCCAGCACTACCCTCAATGAGCAGTTCTTC
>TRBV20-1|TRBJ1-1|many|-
CSARKSPPIPAEAFF
TGCAGTGCTAGAAAAAGCCCCCCCATACCCGCTGAAGCTTTCTTT
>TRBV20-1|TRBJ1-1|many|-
CSAPPGPGEAFF
TGCAGTGCCCCGCCGGGGCCGGGTGAAGCTTTCTTT